In its sample, the clone carrying this T cell receptor (beta chain) was seen once. These data come from a study of CD8+ T cells in alopecia areata. RNA, once extracted, was reverse transcribed into cDNA for use as the sequencing template. Some clones are missing from TCRdb's copy, which holds only in-frame ones; the method was immunoSEQ multiplex PCR. The sample yields about 91,000 clones, nearly 45% seen once. Between the trimmed V and J ends, which lost 6 bases and 3 bases, there was a span of 6 bases. This CDR3 has 11 amino acids. The germline V gene encodes CDR1 MNHNY and CDR2 SVGAGI (reference sequence).

The clonotype was recovered from a human donor with alopecia areata. The chain recombines TRBV6-6 with TRBJ2-7; D unclear. The sample was CD4+ T cells sorted from blood. The CDR3 DNA sequence: TGTGCCAGCAGGCAAAGCTACGAGCAGTACTTC. This sequence encodes CASRQSYEQYF.